This entry describes one TCR beta chain. The antigen is undetermined. The source of the sample is a study of post-analysis software for immune sequencing data. Study observations and caveats: Controls showed lower frequencies than patients for several TRBV segments, and TRBV5-6, TRBV5-1 and TRBV20-1 were among these.

Carried by the TCR beta cDNA libraries were unique molecular identifiers. MiXCR, run by TCRdb on the PCR reads, gives a single entry per CDR3 protein. The table shows about 800,000 distinct CDR3 sequences, with about 32% occurring only once. From germline, CDR1 is LNHNV and CDR2 YYDKDF (reference sequence). The junction had 9 bases not matched to a gene; V was cut back by 5 bases and J by 7 bases. The CDR3 has 15 residues. This TCR came from a girl aged 5-17 years with multiple sclerosis. Sequenced material: blood. This chain connects TRBV15 to TRBJ2-1; TRBD2 aligns across 9 bases. CDR3 coding DNA: TGTGCCACCAGCGGCGGGAGGGCCGATTCGAATGAGCAGTTCTTC. This translates into CATSGGRADSNEQFF.